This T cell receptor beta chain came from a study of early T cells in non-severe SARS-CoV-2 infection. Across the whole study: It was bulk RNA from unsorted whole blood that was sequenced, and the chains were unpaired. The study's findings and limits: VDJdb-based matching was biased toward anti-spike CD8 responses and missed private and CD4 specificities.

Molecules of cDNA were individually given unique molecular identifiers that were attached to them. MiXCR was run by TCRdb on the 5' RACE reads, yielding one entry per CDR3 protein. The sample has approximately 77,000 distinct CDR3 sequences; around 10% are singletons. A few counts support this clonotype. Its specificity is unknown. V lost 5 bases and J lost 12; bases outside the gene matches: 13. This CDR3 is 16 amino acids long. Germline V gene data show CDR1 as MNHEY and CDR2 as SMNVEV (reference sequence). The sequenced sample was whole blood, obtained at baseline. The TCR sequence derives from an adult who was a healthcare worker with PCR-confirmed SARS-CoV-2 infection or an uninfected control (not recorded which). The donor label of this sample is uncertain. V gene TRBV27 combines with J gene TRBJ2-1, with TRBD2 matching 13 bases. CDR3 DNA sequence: TGTGCCAGCAGTCCACCCGCCGGACTAGCGGGAGAGGGGCAGTTCTTC. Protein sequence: CASSPPAGLAGEGQFF.